These 28 T cell receptor beta chains share one sample of origin, sequenced in a study of cytomegalovirus exposure and HLA in healthy donors. 60 Vbeta and 13 Jbeta primers were used in PCR. Generated by immunoSEQ multiplex PCR, the TCRdb table keeps only in-frame clones and is missing some. The sample yields about 130,000 clones, around 70% seen once. Input material: PBMCs. All receptors come from a man aged 30 to 45 in good health and CMV-seropositive.

This clone was counted only a few times. The chain combines TRBV11-2 with TRBJ1-1; no reliable D call. Germline CDR1 reads SGHAT; CDR2 reads FQNNGV. This CDR3 is built from 12 residues. Deletions cut 3 bases from V and 10 bases from J, with 12 bases between. The CDR3 region has the DNA TGTGCCAGCAGCTTGGTGAGCTTAAGAGCTTTCTTT. It codes for CASSLVSLRAFF.

This chain uses TRBV6-5 with TRBJ2-3, with TRBD2 matching 8 bases. The CDR3 spans 16 residues. V lost 0 bases and J lost 4; bases outside the gene matches: 6. Germline V CDR1 and CDR2: MNHEY, SVGAGI. The CDR3 is CASSYSPGGRADTQYF. The DNA for the CDR3 is TGTGCCAGCAGTTACTCCCCGGGAGGGCGGGCAGATACGCAGTATTTT.

The chain combines TRBV12-5 with TRBJ2-1; the D is unclear. CDR1 is LGHNT, CDR2 FRNRAP, per germline. This CDR3 spans 14 amino acids. V lost 0 bases and J lost 4, with 7 bases in between. CDR3 in DNA: TGTGCTAGTGGTTTGGTTACGGAGTACAATGAGCAGTTCTTC. Translation: CASGLVTEYNEQFF.

This rearrangement joins TRBV2 to TRBJ2-7; TRBD2 matches 10 bases. The length of the CDR3 is 16 residues. The germline V gene encodes CDR1 SNHLY and CDR2 FYNNEI. V trimming: 6 bases; J trimming: 0 bases; junction bases outside the gene matches: 8. The CDR3 DNA reads TGTGCCAGCAGGCGAAGGGGACTAGCGAACTCCTACGAGCAGTACTTC. Translation: CASRRRGLANSYEQYF.

V usage is TRBV27 and J usage is TRBJ1-5; D may be TRBD1 (6 bases). Germline V gene lookup returns CDR1 MNHEY and CDR2 SMNVEV (reference sequence). This CDR3 spans 15 amino acids. Trimming took 7 bases from V and 2 from J, leaving 15 bases between them. DNA for the CDR3: TGTGCCAGCAAAACAGGGTCTCCTGGCAATCAGCCCCAGCATTTT. It specifies CASKTGSPGNQPQHF.

The chain uses TRBV2 and TRBJ2-7; D uncertain. Germline V gives CDR1 SNHLY, CDR2 FYNNEI. The CDR3 length is 13 residues. The V end lost 5 bases, the J end lost 1 base, and 9 bases lay between the germline ends. Here the CDR3 DNA reads TGTGCCAGCAGTCTGACTCGTTCCTACGAGCAGTACTTC. It yields the protein CASSLTRSYEQYF.

In regard to this clone: In the same sample, other DNA sequences code for this CDR3. The gene calls are TRBV7-6 and TRBJ2-2; the D is unclear. This CDR3 spans 16 amino acids. The germline V gene encodes CDR1 SGHVS and CDR2 FNYEAQ. Deletions cut 5 bases from V and 1 base from J, with 14 bases between. CDR3 sequence: CASSPHLTRNTGELFF. DNA for the CDR3: TGTGCCAGCAGCCCCCACCTGACTCGGAACACCGGGGAGCTGTTTTTT.

This clone was seen a single time. The chain joins TRBV5-4 to TRBJ2-1; D perhaps matches TRBD1 (6 bases). Germline CDR1 SGHNT, CDR2 YYREEE (reference sequence). This CDR3 region has 15 residues. V lost 4 bases and J lost 5, with 16 bases in between. The CDR3 DNA reads as TGTGCCAGCAGCGAAAGGGGGTACTATGACAATGAGCAGTTCTTC. As protein: CASSERGYYDNEQFF. Full variable domain (outside the CDR3, taken from reference TRBV5-4 and TRBJ2-1): ETGVTQSPTHLIKTRGQQVTLRCSSQSGHNTVSWYQQALGQGPQFIFQYYREEENGRGNFPPRFSGLQFPNYSSELNVNALELDDSALYLCASSERGYYDNEQFFGPGTRLTVL.

The chain links TRBV30 to TRBJ2-1; 8 nucleotides agree with TRBD1. The CDR3 covers 15 residues. CDR1 is GTSNPN, CDR2 SVGIG, per germline (reference sequence). V lost 0 bases and J lost 3; bases outside the gene matches: 4. CDR3 nucleotides: TGTGCCTGGAGTGTTAGGGACAGGATCTACAATGAGCAGTTCTTC. Amino acid sequence: CAWSVRDRIYNEQFF.

V and J are TRBV29-1 and TRBJ2-7; possible D gene TRBD1, 5 bases. The CDR3 contains 12 residues. Trimming stripped 3 bases from V and 0 bases from J, with 6 bases between. Germline CDR1 is SQVTM and CDR2 is ANQGSEA. The chain's CDR3 is CSVEDNSYEQYF. The DNA for the CDR3 is TGCAGCGTTGAGGACAACTCCTACGAGCAGTACTTC.

The CDR3 DNA follows: TGCGCCAGCAGCCGCACCCTCCGGCAGGCTGAAGCTTTCTTT. Translated, it gives CASSRTLRQAEAFF. The V gene is TRBV4-1, the J gene TRBJ1-1; no clear D gene. Germline assignment: CDR1 MGHRA and CDR2 YSYEKL. Trimming stripped 4 bases from V and 6 bases from J, with 15 bases between. The CDR3 runs 14 residues.

This clone has only one observation. CDR3 sequence reads: CASSLQGIHYEQYF. The CDR3, as DNA: TGTGCCAGCAGCTTACAGGGAATTCACTACGAGCAGTACTTC. This rearrangement joins TRBV5-4 to TRBJ2-7; possible D gene TRBD1, 6 bases. The CDR3 runs 14 residues. Germline V gene sequence: CDR1 SGHNT, CDR2 YYREEE (reference sequence). Trimming pared 2 bases from V and 3 bases from J, leaving 12 bases between.

The chain has TRBV6-5 and TRBJ1-1; TRBD1 aligns across 7 bases. In germline, CDR1 is MNHEY, CDR2 SVGAGI. After removal of 7 bases from V and 7 bases from J, the junction contained 9 bases not matched to a gene. This CDR3 is 13 amino acids long. This CDR3 reads CASIDRVRDEAFF. DNA of the CDR3: TGTGCCAGCATAGACAGGGTGAGGGATGAAGCTTTCTTT.

To note about this clone: At one end, the junction sequence differs from germline, possibly due to a read error. The chain employs TRBV7-9 and TRBJ2-2; TRBD2 is a possible D gene (5 bases). This CDR3 spans 17 amino acids. Germline V gene lookup returns CDR1 SEHNR and CDR2 FQNEAQ (reference sequence). CDR3 DNA sequence: TGTTCCAGCAGCTCACCAGGAAGCGGCGCGAACACCGGGGAGCTGTTTTTT. Protein sequence: CSSSSPGSGANTGELFF.

This chain connects TRBV7-2 to TRBJ2-2; 13 bases agree with TRBD2. V lost 5 bases, J lost 6 bases, and 3 bases stayed unmatched. The CDR3 is made up of 15 amino acids. Germline loops: CDR1 SGHTA, CDR2 FQGNSA. The CDR3 DNA reads as TGTGCCAGCAGCGCCGGACTAGCGGGAGCCGGGGAGCTGTTTTTT. Protein sequence: CASSAGLAGAGELFF.

This chain connects TRBV5-1 to TRBJ2-1; possibly TRBD2 for D (5 bases). The CDR3 is 18 amino acids. The V end lost 3 bases, the J end lost 0 bases, and 19 bases lay between the germline ends. Germline V CDR1 and CDR2: SGHRS, YFSETQ. The CDR3 region has the DNA TGCGCCAGCAGCTCTTCTCGAGGGCCCCTTGGCTCCTACAATGAGCAGTTCTTC. It encodes CASSSSRGPLGSYNEQFF.

The chain couples TRBV6-5 to TRBJ2-7, with 13 positions matching TRBD2. Germline CDR1 is MNHEY and CDR2 is SVGAGI. J gave up 7 bases and V 4 bases, and 10 bases lay outside the gene matches. The CDR3 contains 16 residues. CDR3 sequence (DNA): TGTGCCAGCAGTTCCGCACTAGCGGGAGGGCCTCGGGAGCAGTACTTC. It translates to CASSSALAGGPREQYF.

This clone has just one count. This chain links TRBV18 with TRBJ1-4, with 12 bases matching TRBD1. The CDR3 covers 15 residues. With V trimmed by 3 bases and J by 6 bases, 2 bases remained unmatched. Germline values: CDR1 KGHSH, CDR2 LQKENI. The CDR3 spells CASSPGTGGDEKLFF. The CDR3 DNA reads as TGTGCCAGCTCACCCGGGACAGGGGGCGATGAAAAACTGTTTTTT.

This sequence joins TRBV12-1 and TRBJ1-2; the D segment call TRBD1 is taken from the table without a DNA check. TRBV12-1 is noted as a pseudogene. The length of the CDR3 is 15 residues. The DNA for the CDR3 is TGTGCCAGCAGCCCCTACAGGCGAACTTCCTATGGCTACACCTTC. The encoded protein is CASSPYRRTSYGYTF.

The chain has TRBV5-4 and TRBJ2-5, with D perhaps TRBD2 (6 bases). Germline loops: CDR1 SGHNT, CDR2 YYREEE (reference sequence). This CDR3 is built from 14 residues. The V end lost 3 bases, the J end lost 0 bases, and 9 bases lay between the germline ends. The CDR3: CASSSRDYQETQYF. In nucleotides, the CDR3 is TGTGCCAGCAGCTCCCGGGACTACCAAGAGACCCAGTACTTC. Combining the CDR3 with reference TRBV5-4 and TRBJ2-5 gives the whole variable domain ETGVTQSPTHLIKTRGQQVTLRCSSQSGHNTVSWYQQALGQGPQFIFQYYREEENGRGNFPPRFSGLQFPNYSSELNVNALELDDSALYLCASSSRDYQETQYFGPGTRLLVL.

Note on this clone: The sample carries other DNA sequences with the same CDR3. This rearrangement joins TRBV29-1 to TRBJ2-1; 10 bases are shared with TRBD2. With V trimmed by 1 base and J by 4 bases, 4 bases remained unmatched. The CDR3 extends over 15 amino acids. Per germline, CDR1 SQVTM and CDR2 ANQGSEA. The DNA for the CDR3 is TGCAGCGTTGAAGGGCTAGCGGGGGTATACAATGAGCAGTTCTTC. It yields the protein CSVEGLAGVYNEQFF.

The chain couples TRBV5-1 to TRBJ2-7, with 9 nucleotides matching TRBD2. Germline CDR1 SGHRS, CDR2 YFSETQ. The CDR3 totals 16 residues. The trim removed 4 bases at V and 1 base at J, leaving 9 bases unmatched. The DNA of the CDR3 is TGCGCCAGCAGCCTTTTCCTAGCGGGACATTCCTACGAGCAGTACTTC. Protein sequence: CASSLFLAGHSYEQYF.

This chain uses TRBV5-8 with TRBJ2-5, with 8 positions matching TRBD1. CDR1 and CDR2 from the germline V gene are SGHTS and YDEGEE. Losses at the gene ends were 0 bases for V and 9 bases for J; bases not matched to a gene: 7. The CDR3 is 14 amino acids. CDR3 in DNA: TGTGCCAGCAGCTTGGGGACAGGGCGAGGGGCCCAGTACTTC. Translating gives CASSLGTGRGAQYF. The variable domain in full, completed from reference TRBV5-8 and TRBJ2-5, reads EAGVTQSPTHLIKTRGQQATLRCSPISGHTSVYWYQQALGLGLQFLLWYDEGEERNRGNFPPRFSGRQFPNYSSELNVNALELEDSALYLCASSLGTGRGAQYFGPGTRLLVL.

The chain uses TRBV6-5 and TRBJ2-7; perhaps TRBD1 as D (5 bases). Germline V gives CDR1 MNHEY, CDR2 SVGAGI. This CDR3 is built from 13 residues. V was shortened by 0 bases and J by 9 bases, with 12 bases between the two germline ends. DNA of the CDR3: TGTGCCAGCAGTTACTCGTTGCAGGGCGGGCAGTACTTC. Translated: CASSYSLQGGQYF.

For this clone: This sample includes further DNA sequences coding for the same CDR3. The rearrangement links TRBV9 to TRBJ2-7; possible D gene TRBD2, 5 bases. The CDR3 is 14 residues long. Germline assignment: CDR1 SGDLS and CDR2 YYNGEE. Trimming stripped 0 bases from V and 0 bases from J, with 7 bases between. The CDR3 nucleotides are TGTGCCAGCAGCGTAGTGGGGAGCTCCTACGAGCAGTACTTC. The encoded protein is CASSVVGSSYEQYF.

J is TRBJ2-1 and V is TRBV4-1; TRBD2 matches 10 bases. This CDR3 is built from 17 residues. Germline V CDR1 and CDR2: MGHRA, YSYEKL. The ends lost 0 bases at V and 6 bases at J; junction bases unmatched: 8. CDR3 residues: CASSQEARAGGLNEQFF. CDR3 DNA: TGCGCCAGCAGCCAAGAGGCCCGAGCGGGAGGGCTCAATGAGCAGTTCTTC.

Only one count was recorded for this clone. V is TRBV7-9 and J is TRBJ2-2, with D unresolved. Trimming pared 1 base from V and 4 bases from J, leaving 10 bases between. This CDR3 has 15 residues. Per the germline V gene, CDR1 is SEHNR and CDR2 is FQNEAQ (reference sequence). As DNA, the CDR3 is TGTGCCAGCAGCTTAGGGTCTCGGTCCACCGGGGAGCTGTTTTTT. Residues: CASSLGSRSTGELFF.

This clone was counted at least ten times. The chain has TRBV21-1 and TRBJ1-5; TRBD1 is taken as the D call from the table, unchecked against the DNA. TRBV21-1 is reported as a pseudogene. CDR3 length: 16 amino acids. CDR3 loop: CASSKEGQRNNQPQHF. CDR3 in DNA: TGTGCCAGCAGCAAAGAGGGACAGAGGAACAATCAGCCCCAGCATTTT.